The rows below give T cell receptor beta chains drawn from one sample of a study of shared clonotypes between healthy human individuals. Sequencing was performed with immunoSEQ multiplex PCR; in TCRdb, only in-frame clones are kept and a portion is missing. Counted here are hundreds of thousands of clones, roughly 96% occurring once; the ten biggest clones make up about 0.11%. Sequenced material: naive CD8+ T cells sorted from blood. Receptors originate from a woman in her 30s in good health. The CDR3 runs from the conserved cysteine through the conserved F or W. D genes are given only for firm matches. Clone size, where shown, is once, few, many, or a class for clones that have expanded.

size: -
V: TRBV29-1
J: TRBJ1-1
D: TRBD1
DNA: TGCAGCGTTTGGACAGGGAGGGGGAACACTGAAGCTTTCTTT
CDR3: CSVWTGRGNTEAFF

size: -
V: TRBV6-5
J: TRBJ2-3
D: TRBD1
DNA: TGTGCCAGCAGTTACAGGGGGCACGTGGATACGCAGTATTTT
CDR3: CASSYRGHVDTQYF

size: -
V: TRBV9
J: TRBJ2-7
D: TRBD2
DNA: TGTGCCAGCAGCGTCCCGAGTGGCGGGAGGGTTTCCTACGAGCAGTACTTC
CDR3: CASSVPSGGRVSYEQYF

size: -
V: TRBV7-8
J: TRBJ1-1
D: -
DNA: TGTGCCAGCAGCTTAGATCGCAGCGGGTGGACTGAAGCTTTCTTT
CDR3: CASSLDRSGWTEAFF

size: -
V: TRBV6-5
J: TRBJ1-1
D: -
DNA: TGTGCCAGCAGTTACGGAGGATTTAACACTGAAGCTTTCTTT
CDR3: CASSYGGFNTEAFF

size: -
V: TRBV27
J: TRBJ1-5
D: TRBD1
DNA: TGTGCCAGCAGTTTGACAGGGGCGGGACAGCCCCAGCATTTT
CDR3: CASSLTGAGQPQHF

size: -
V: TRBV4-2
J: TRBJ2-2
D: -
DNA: TGTGCCAGCAGCCAAGATCTAGGTGCGGGCAACACCGGGGAGCTGTTTTTT
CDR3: CASSQDLGAGNTGELFF

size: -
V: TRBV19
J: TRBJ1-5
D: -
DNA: TGTGCCAGTACAGCTATTAATCAGCCCCAGCATTTT
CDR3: CASTAINQPQHF

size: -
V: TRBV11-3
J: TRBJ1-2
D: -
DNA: TGTGCCAGCAGCTTAGATGTCCGATCAAGGGGCTATGGCTACACCTTC
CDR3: CASSLDVRSRGYGYTF

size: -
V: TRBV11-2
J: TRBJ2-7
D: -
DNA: TGTGCCAGCAGCTTAGGAGTTGGTGGGGAAAGCTCCTACGAGCAGTACTTC
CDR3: CASSLGVGGESSYEQYF

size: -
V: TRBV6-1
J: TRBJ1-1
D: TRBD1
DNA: TGTGCCAGCTCCGAAGGGGGCGACACTGAAGCTTTCTTT
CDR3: CASSEGGDTEAFF

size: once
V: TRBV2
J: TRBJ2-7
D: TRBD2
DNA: TGTGCCAGCAGTGAGACGCGGGAGGGGGCCTACGAGCAGTACTTC
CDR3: CASSETREGAYEQYF

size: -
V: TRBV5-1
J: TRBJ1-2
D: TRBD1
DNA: TGCGCCAGCAGCACCGGGACAGGAGTGTACTATGGCTACACCTTC
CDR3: CASSTGTGVYYGYTF

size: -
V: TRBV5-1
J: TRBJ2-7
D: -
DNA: TGCGCCAGCAGCGGGGAGAGCGGACCTTACTACGAGCAGTACTTC
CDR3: CASSGESGPYYEQYF

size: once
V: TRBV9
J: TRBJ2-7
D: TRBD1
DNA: TGTGCCAGCAGCGTAGATGGGACAGGGTTTTACGAGCAGTACTTC
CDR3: CASSVDGTGFYEQYF

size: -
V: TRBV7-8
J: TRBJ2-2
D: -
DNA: TGTGCCAGCAGCCTACAGGGAGTCGGGGAGCTGTTTTTT
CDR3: CASSLQGVGELFF

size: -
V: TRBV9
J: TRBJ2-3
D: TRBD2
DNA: TGTGCCAGCAGCGTAGCCAGCGGGAGGGCCCCCAGACCAGATACGCAGTATTTT
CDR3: CASSVASGRAPRPDTQYF

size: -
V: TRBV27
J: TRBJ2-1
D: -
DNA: TGTGCCAGCAGTTCCGAGACTAGACACGAGCAGTTCTTC
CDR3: CASSSETRHEQFF

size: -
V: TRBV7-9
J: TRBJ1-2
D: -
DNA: TGTGCCAGCAGCTTATCGGCGGTGGCCGACTATGGCTACACCTTC
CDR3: CASSLSAVADYGYTF